These T cell receptor beta chains were read from a single sample in a study of blood T cells in healthy people across ages. MiXCR was run by TCRdb on the 5' RACE reads, yielding one entry per CDR3 protein. This sample has over 600,000 distinct CDR3 sequences; around three fifths occur once, and the top ten carry about 26%. The sequenced sample was blood. Source of these receptors: a man in his forties in good health. Each CDR3 is given with its conserved first and last residue.

v_gene: TRBV12-3/TRBV12-4
CDR3aa: CASSLILGSGYTF

v_gene: TRBV11-2
CDR3aa: CASSLDRGTSGTDTQYF

v_gene: TRBV7-9
CDR3aa: CASSLMGSNEKLFF

v_gene: TRBV28
CDR3aa: CASRPGGQGSSGANVLTF

v_gene: TRBV7-8
CDR3aa: CASSKNRVPTDTQYF

v_gene: TRBV5-1
CDR3aa: CASSLALAELTDTQYF

v_gene: TRBV7-8
CDR3aa: CASIQGRVTTNEKLFF

v_gene: TRBV7-7
CDR3aa: CASSSGISQETQYF

v_gene: TRBV20-1
CDR3aa: CSATPLGGEETQYF

v_gene: TRBV20-1
CDR3aa: CSARLRTGSGGYEQYF

v_gene: TRBV9
CDR3aa: CASSVDKLAGVSEQFF

v_gene: TRBV4-1
CDR3aa: CASSQDEAGPYNEQFF

v_gene: TRBV6-5
CDR3aa: CASSPSGGYGYTF

v_gene: TRBV10-3
CDR3aa: CALRTGGSYEQYF

v_gene: TRBV7-8
CDR3aa: CASSGTGVYEQYF

v_gene: TRBV25-1
CDR3aa: CASSPGFFYGYTF

v_gene: TRBV9
CDR3aa: CASSGDRLRGTGELFF

v_gene: TRBV27
CDR3aa: CASSARGAKPEKLFF

v_gene: TRBV5-1
CDR3aa: CASRTGAHSNQPQHF

v_gene: TRBV6-2/TRBV6-3
CDR3aa: CASTGDRPYEQYF

v_gene: TRBV28
CDR3aa: CASTGTVRNSPLHF

v_gene: TRBV5-1
CDR3aa: CASPPRGLDQPQHF

v_gene: TRBV12-3/TRBV12-4
CDR3aa: CASSWLGDEQFF

v_gene: TRBV29-1
CDR3aa: CSEGGPSGRADTQYF

v_gene: TRBV9
CDR3aa: CASSDRIRQRGANVLTF

v_gene: TRBV12-3/TRBV12-4
CDR3aa: CASRNSGGAWANVLTF

v_gene: TRBV4-1
CDR3aa: CASSPGTASFYGYTF

v_gene: TRBV3-1
CDR3aa: CASSQDLGFFDSYFEGKETQYF

v_gene: TRBV5-6
CDR3aa: CASRLGPDTQYF

v_gene: TRBV28
CDR3aa: CASRWTGTPYGYTF

v_gene: TRBV10-3
CDR3aa: CAISARGLNQPQHF

v_gene: TRBV11-2
CDR3aa: CASSLIAGGRNEQFF

v_gene: TRBV3-1
CDR3aa: CASSQPTRGGTGVYGYTF

v_gene: TRBV3-1
CDR3aa: CASSQGSSEETQYF

v_gene: TRBV29-1
CDR3aa: CSVVAGSTDTQYF

v_gene: TRBV4-1
CDR3aa: CASSRGQGASSETQYF

v_gene: TRBV27
CDR3aa: CASSLRRLTGGSNTGELFF